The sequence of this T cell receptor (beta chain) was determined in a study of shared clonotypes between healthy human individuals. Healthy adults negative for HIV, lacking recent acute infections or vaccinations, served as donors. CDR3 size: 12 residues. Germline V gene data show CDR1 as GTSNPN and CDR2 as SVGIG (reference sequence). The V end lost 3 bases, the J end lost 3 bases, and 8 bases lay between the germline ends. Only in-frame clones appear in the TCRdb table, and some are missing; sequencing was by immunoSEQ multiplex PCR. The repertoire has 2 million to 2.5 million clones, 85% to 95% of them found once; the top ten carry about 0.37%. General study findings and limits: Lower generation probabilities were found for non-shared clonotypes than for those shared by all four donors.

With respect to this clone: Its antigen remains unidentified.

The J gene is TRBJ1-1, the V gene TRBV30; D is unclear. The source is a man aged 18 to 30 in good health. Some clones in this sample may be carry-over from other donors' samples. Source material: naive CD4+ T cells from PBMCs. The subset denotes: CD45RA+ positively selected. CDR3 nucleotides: TGTGCCTGGAGCCTGGAGTACACTGAAGCTTTCTTT. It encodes CAWSLEYTEAFF.